This T cell receptor beta chain was captured by sequencing in a study of T cells after yellow fever vaccination. Study details: SMART-Seq v4 Ultra Low Input handled preparation of low-cell-number fractions.

This clonotype was detected a few times. The germline gives CDR1 SGHRS, CDR2 YFSETQ. The CDR3 has 15 amino acids. V lost 0 bases to trimming and J lost 0 bases, with 9 bases between them. In TCRdb, the 5' RACE reads were re-called with MiXCR into one record per CDR3 protein. Of some 120,000 distinct CDR3 sequences listed, 7.4% are singletons. This receptor was obtained from a man aged 18 to 30 who received the YFV17D yellow fever vaccine. The sequencing used CD4+ T cells sorted from PBMCs, collected less than 11 days after the first yellow fever vaccination. This rearrangement joins TRBV5-1 to TRBJ1-1; D ambiguous. Written as DNA, the CDR3 is TGCGCCAGCAGCTTGGGACCCTGGGTGAACACTGAAGCTTTCTTT. This sequence encodes CASSLGPWVNTEAFF.